The 27 T cell receptor beta chains listed next were all sequenced from one sample in a study of type 1 regulatory T cells listed by TCRdb under 2021. Paper-wide results and their limitations: Compared with non-Tr1 cells, Tr1 cells had a TCR repertoire that was more restricted, a finding the study read as clonal expansion induced by alloantigen.

Their antigen targets remain unknown. These reads were obtained on an Illumina MiSeq. Through fastp at Q25 and MiXCR, TCRdb rebuilt clones from the public reads, retaining in-frame beta chains. Every distinct CDR3 protein forms one entry, paired with its most common genes and DNA. Across this sample there are tens of thousands of distinct CDR3 sequences, with more than 20% seen only once. The ten most abundant clones make up 7% to 10% of the sample. The sample comprised cultured type 1 regulatory T (Tr1) cells, either the whole culture or a sorted fraction (not recorded which). This sample's cell subset or site label indicates: type 1 regulatory T cells sorted from the T-allo10 product. The receptors stem from a human donor in good health.

Only a few counts were recorded for this clonotype. The rearrangement uses TRBV30 and TRBJ1-2; weak D call: TRBD1 (5 bases). V dropped 2 bases and J dropped 4 bases, with 11 bases sitting between them. CDR1 GTSNPN and CDR2 SVGIG come from the germline V gene (reference sequence). CDR3 size: 13 residues. The DNA for the CDR3 is TGTGCCTGGAGTCCCTTGGGGGGCTATGGCTACACCTTC. It is translated as CAWSPLGGYGYTF. The full variable domain, its missing parts supplied by reference TRBV30 and TRBJ1-2, is SQTIHQWPATLVQPVGSPLSLECTVEGTSNPNLYWYRQAAGRGLQLLFYSVGIGQISSEVPQNLSASRPQDRQFILSSKKLLLSDSGFYLCAWSPLGGYGYTFGSGTRLTVV.

The J gene is TRBJ2-7, the V gene TRBV9, with 15 bases aligning to TRBD2. Germline V gives CDR1 SGDLS, CDR2 YYNGEE. The junction had 8 bases not matched to a gene; V was cut back by 0 bases and J by 7 bases. The CDR3 consists of 17 residues. The CDR3 loop reads CASSVGGLAGGPEEQYF. The CDR3 nucleotides are TGTGCCAGCAGCGTAGGAGGACTAGCGGGAGGGCCGGAGGAGCAGTACTTC.

CDR3 coding DNA: TGTGCCAGCAGCGTAGAGGGCAGCTATGGCTACACCTTC. Translation: CASSVEGSYGYTF. V gene TRBV9 combines with J gene TRBJ1-2; D ambiguous. The germline CDR1 and CDR2 sequences are SGDLS and YYNGEE. This CDR3 comprises 13 residues. Trimming took off 0 bases at V and 4 bases at J, with 7 bases between the two ends.

This clonotype was counted a few times. The chain recombines TRBV27 with TRBJ2-7; 8 bases agree with TRBD1. J lost 6 bases, V lost 4 bases, and 14 bases had no gene match. Germline CDR1 MNHEY, CDR2 SMNVEV (reference sequence). The CDR3 spans 16 residues. The CDR3 coding sequence is TGTGCCAGCAGTTCGTACAGACCCGGACAGGGAGGCGAGCAGTACTTC. Protein sequence: CASSSYRPGQGGEQYF.

The rearrangement uses TRBV7-8 and TRBJ2-1; D possibly corresponds to TRBD2 (5 bases). Germline CDR1 and CDR2: SGHVS and FQNEAQ. Trimming left V 10 bases short and J 2 bases short, with 18 bases between. This CDR3 is built from 15 residues. CDR3 sequence: CANISSPSPYNEQFF. The CDR3 nucleotides are TGTGCCAACATCTCTAGCCCGAGCCCCTACAATGAGCAGTTCTTC.

The genes are TRBV5-1 and TRBJ1-6, with 7 nucleotides matching TRBD1. The germline V gene encodes CDR1 SGHRS and CDR2 YFSETQ. J lost 10 bases, V lost 4 bases, and 5 bases had no gene match. The CDR3 contains 13 residues. The CDR3 DNA is TGCGCCAGCAGCATCCAGGGGGGCTCACCCCTCCACTTT. Protein product: CASSIQGGSPLHF.

The rearrangement joins TRBV20-1 to TRBJ2-5; 11 bases fit TRBD2. The CDR3 is 13 residues long. Germline values: CDR1 DFQATT, CDR2 SNEGSKA (reference sequence). J gave up 4 bases and V 5 bases, and 3 bases lay outside the gene matches. CDR3 region: CSASGLAGETQYF. CDR3 sequence (DNA): TGCAGTGCTTCCGGACTAGCGGGAGAGACCCAGTACTTC.

This clonotype was found a few times. The chain uses TRBV5-1 and TRBJ2-7; the D is unclear. Germline CDR1 SGHRS, CDR2 YFSETQ. The CDR3 covers 14 residues. Trimming took off 3 bases at V and 0 bases at J, with 10 bases between the two ends. The DNA for the CDR3 is TGCGCCAGCAGCTACGATGGAAGCTCCTACGAGCAGTACTTC. It translates to CASSYDGSSYEQYF.

This clonotype occurred many times. The rearrangement uses TRBV7-2 and TRBJ2-7, with D possibly matching TRBD2 (5 bases). The CDR3 totals 13 residues. Trimming stripped 1 base from V and 6 bases from J, with 10 bases between. CDR1 is SGHTA, CDR2 FQGNSA, per germline. The CDR3 sequence: CASSLGVGGEQYF. CDR3 bases: TGTGCCAGCAGCTTAGGGGTTGGAGGCGAGCAGTACTTC.

This clonotype was observed a handful of times. J is TRBJ2-5 and V is TRBV10-3, with D possibly being TRBD2 (5 bases). Trimming left V 4 bases short and J 5 bases short, with 14 bases between. The CDR3 is 14 residues long. Germline loops: CDR1 ENHRY, CDR2 SYGVKD. This CDR3 reads CAISGEPGGETQYF. The CDR3 bases are TGTGCCATCAGTGGGGAGCCCGGCGGGGAGACCCAGTACTTC.

This chain connects TRBV12-3 or TRBV12-4 to TRBJ2-1; the D is unclear. Trimming took off 8 bases at V and 10 bases at J, with 18 bases between the two ends. The CDR3 runs to 13 residues. DNA for the CDR3: TGTGCCAGCCATCCGAGTTCCCTGAGGGAGCAGTTCTTC. It specifies CASHPSSLREQFF.

This rearrangement joins TRBV7-2 to TRBJ2-5, with 11 positions matching TRBD1. V gave up 5 bases and J gave up 4 bases; unmatched junction bases: 9. CDR1 and CDR2 (germline): SGHTA, FQGNSA. CDR3 length: 16 residues. The CDR3 loop is CASSLRTGGKGETQYF. Here the CDR3 DNA reads TGTGCCAGCAGCCTAAGGACAGGGGGCAAGGGAGAGACCCAGTACTTC.

A few counts support this clonotype. This chain uses TRBV7-3 with TRBJ2-3; the match to TRBD2 covers 7 bases. Germline V lookup: CDR1 SGHTA, CDR2 FQGTGA. The CDR3 contains 12 residues. J gave up 8 bases and V 2 bases, and 1 base lay outside the gene matches. In nucleotides, the CDR3 is TGTGCCAGCAGCTTAGGGGGGGGTACGCAGTATTTT. This gives the protein CASSLGGGTQYF.

This clonotype was counted a few times. The genes are TRBV20-1 and TRBJ2-1; D perhaps matches TRBD2 (7 bases). The V end lost 6 bases, the J end lost 0 bases, and 18 bases lay between the germline ends. Germline V CDR1 and CDR2: DFQATT, SNEGSKA (reference sequence). The CDR3 runs 16 residues. In DNA, the CDR3 is TGCAGTGCCCCAAGAGGGGGGGCCGGCTCCTACAATGAGCAGTTCTTC. Amino acids: CSAPRGGAGSYNEQFF.

The rearrangement joins TRBV20-1 to TRBJ2-5; tentatively, D is TRBD2 (5 bases). Germline CDR1 DFQATT, CDR2 SNEGSKA (reference sequence). V was cut by 1 base and J by 5 bases, with 14 bases left in between. The CDR3 totals 14 residues. In DNA form, the CDR3 reads TGCAGTGCTAGAGCACTACGAGGGCTGGAGACCCAGTACTTC. This sequence encodes CSARALRGLETQYF.

This chain uses TRBV15 with TRBJ2-1; no clear D gene. Looked up from germline, CDR1 is LNHNV and CDR2 is YYDKDF (reference sequence). V lost 0 bases, J lost 0 bases, and 6 bases lay in between. The CDR3 consists of 15 residues. The CDR3 loop reads CATSRDIGSYNEQFF. The CDR3, as DNA: TGTGCCACCAGCAGAGATATAGGCTCCTACAATGAGCAGTTCTTC.

This clonotype turned up a few times. The gene calls are TRBV7-3 and TRBJ1-4, with D unresolved. Germline values: CDR1 SGHTA, CDR2 FQGTGA. V was trimmed by 0 bases and J by 10 bases, leaving 15 bases between them. CDR3 length: 15 residues. The CDR3 nucleotides read TGTGCCAGCAGCTTAACACGGCGGGTACCCCGAAAACTGTTTTTT. Amino acids: CASSLTRRVPRKLFF.

The chain uses TRBV20-1 and TRBJ2-1; perhaps TRBD2 as D (7 bases). The V and J ends lost 3 bases and 8 bases respectively, with 20 bases between them. Looked up from germline, CDR1 is DFQATT and CDR2 is SNEGSKA (reference sequence). The CDR3 sequence is 15 residues long. The CDR3: CSASKAGSRGDEQFF. CDR3 bases: TGCAGTGCTAGCAAAGCGGGAAGTAGGGGGGATGAGCAGTTCTTC.

This clonotype has only one observation. The rearrangement links TRBV28 to TRBJ2-5; TRBD1 might be the D (6 bases). Germline V gives CDR1 MDHEN, CDR2 SYDVKM. V lost 3 bases and J lost 5, with 10 bases in between. The CDR3 runs 13 residues. CDR3 residues: CASSFLGAETQYF. CDR3 sequence (DNA): TGTGCCAGCAGTTTTCTGGGGGCCGAGACCCAGTACTTC. Looking up the rest from reference TRBV28 and TRBJ2-5 gives the full variable domain: DVKVTQSSRYLVKRTGEKVFLECVQDMDHENMFWYRQDPGLGLRLIYFSYDVKMKEKGDIPEGYSVSREKKERFSLILESASTNQTSMYLCASSFLGAETQYFGPGTRLLVL.

The chain uses TRBV3-1 and TRBJ2-5; D might be TRBD2 (5 bases). The germline V gene has CDR1 LGHDT and CDR2 YNNKEL (reference sequence). Between the trimmed V and J ends, which lost 1 base and 5 bases, there was a span of 5 bases. There are 12 residues in the CDR3. The CDR3 is CASSQAGETQYF. CDR3 coding DNA: TGTGCCAGCAGCCAAGCGGGGGAGACCCAGTACTTC.

This clonotype was counted only a few times. This chain joins TRBV28 and TRBJ2-7, with 10 bases lining up with TRBD2. Germline CDR1 is MDHEN and CDR2 is SYDVKM. The CDR3 consists of 13 residues. With V trimmed by 8 bases and J by 2 bases, 3 bases remained unmatched. The CDR3 sequence is CASGTSAAYEQYF. CDR3 coding DNA: TGTGCCAGCGGGACTAGCGCAGCCTACGAGCAGTACTTC.

This clonotype was detected a few times. V usage is TRBV2 and J usage is TRBJ1-3, with D unresolved. V was trimmed by 7 bases and J by 1 base, leaving 8 bases between them. The CDR3 is 13 residues long. CDR1 and CDR2 from the germline V gene are SNHLY and FYNNEI. CDR3 in amino acids: CASKAFSGNTIYF. The CDR3 bases are TGTGCCAGCAAGGCTTTTTCTGGAAACACCATATATTTT.

The V gene is TRBV7-2, the J gene TRBJ1-1, with D maybe TRBD1 (5 bases). This CDR3 region has 16 residues. Trimming took off 1 base at V and 0 bases at J, with 12 bases between the two ends. CDR1 is SGHTA and CDR2 is FQGNSA in the germline V gene. The CDR3 region is CASSLDLYRMNTEAFF. In DNA form, the CDR3 reads TGTGCCAGCAGCTTAGATCTGTACAGGATGAACACTGAAGCTTTCTTT.

As to this clonotype: One junction end disagrees with the germline gene, perhaps due to a read error. V usage is TRBV5-6 and J usage is TRBJ2-1; D remains ambiguous. This CDR3 has 11 residues. Germline-derived CDR1 and CDR2 are SGHDT and YYEEEE. The CDR3 DNA reads TGTGCCGGCAGCTCAGTCGATGAGCAGTTCTTC. It is translated as CAGSSVDEQFF.

This clonotype occurred a few times. The chain recombines TRBV3-1 with TRBJ1-5; no definite D call. V lost 4 bases to trimming and J lost 0 bases, with 4 bases between them. Germline CDR1 reads LGHDT; CDR2 reads YNNKEL (reference sequence). This CDR3 has 13 amino acids. The CDR3 protein is CASSPTSNQPQHF. The CDR3 DNA reads as TGTGCCAGCAGCCCTACTAGCAATCAGCCCCAGCATTTT.

V is TRBV6-6 and J is TRBJ1-6, with D perhaps TRBD1 (6 bases). The germline V gene has CDR1 MNHNY and CDR2 SVGAGI (reference sequence). Trimming left V 5 bases short and J 0 bases short, with 17 bases between. The CDR3 is 18 amino acids. CDR3 sequence reads: CASSRILQGSSYNSPLHF. DNA of the CDR3: TGTGCCAGCAGTCGAATTCTTCAGGGGAGCTCCTATAATTCACCCCTCCACTTT.

The chain uses TRBV20-1 and TRBJ2-3; 9 positions agree with TRBD2. The CDR3 runs to 14 residues. Losses at the gene ends were 2 bases for V and 2 bases for J; bases not matched to a gene: 2. Germline V gene sequence: CDR1 DFQATT, CDR2 SNEGSKA (reference sequence). CDR3 sequence reads: CSARLAGVTDTQYF. In DNA, the CDR3 is TGCAGTGCTAGATTAGCGGGAGTCACAGATACGCAGTATTTT.